This TCR beta chain was sequenced during a study of OX40 agonist ivuxolimab in advanced cancers. Trimming stripped 2 bases from V and 6 bases from J, with 8 bases between. The CDR3 length is 13 residues. Germline-derived CDR1 and CDR2 are LNHDA and SQIVND (reference sequence). Repertoires were generated with immunoSEQ multiplex PCR, while TCRdb's copy carries only in-frame clones and drops some. Of approximately 70,000 clones in the sample, around 90% were seen once. This chain connects TRBV19 to TRBJ1-5; no clear D. Material: CD4+ or CD8+ T cells sorted from blood, obtained in a trial of the OX40 agonist ivuxolimab. The clonotype originates from an adult with an advanced solid tumor such as melanoma, head and neck, liver or kidney cancer. The CDR3 nucleotides read TGTGCCAGTAGTATACTGGAGGGTCAGCCCCAGCATTTT. This codes for CASSILEGQPQHF.